This T cell receptor beta chain was identified during a study of blood T cell repertoires in COVID-19. Study-level background: From the United States, Italy and Spain came samples of acute and convalescent COVID-19. The cDNA or gDNA used as material had been derived from T cells, B-cell-depleted T cells, or PBMCs.

Resolution of symptoms, clearance, or two negative PCRs was present in recovered Cohort 3 donors. In the source study's methods: Reference gene primer amplification gave estimated nucleated cell counts. Repertoires were generated with immunoSEQ multiplex PCR, while TCRdb's copy carries only in-frame clones and drops some. Clone size and V and J calls were adopted from that table, with D and trimming inferred from the DNA. The sample consists of about 330,000 clones, about nine tenths of them appearing once. This CDR3 spans 14 amino acids. V was clipped by 1 base and J by 2 bases; unmatched bases: 3. Germline CDR1 reads SGHRS; CDR2 reads YFSETQ.

V is TRBV5-1 and J is TRBJ2-7; 7 bases are shared with TRBD2. What was sequenced was PBMCs or T cells enriched from blood (not recorded which). The source is a woman aged 18-29 years who had recovered from COVID-19. The CDR3 spells CASSLSGLAYEQYF. CDR3 in DNA: TGCGCCAGCAGCTTGTCCGGACTAGCCTACGAGCAGTACTTC. Together with reference TRBV5-1 and TRBJ2-7, the CDR3 gives the full variable domain: KAGVTQTPRYLIKTRGQQVTLSCSPISGHRSVSWYQQTPGQGLQFLFEYFSETQRNKGNFPGRFSGRQFSNSRSEMNVSTLELGDSALYLCASSLSGLAYEQYFGPGTRLTVT.